Detailed here is one T cell receptor (beta chain). The antigen remains undetermined. This CDR3 spans 15 amino acids. V lost 5 bases, J lost 3 bases, and 14 bases lay in between. The germline gives CDR1 SGHKS, CDR2 YYEKEE (reference sequence). Using a constant-region primer together with ProtoScript II reverse transcriptase, TCR beta cDNA was made from around 500 ng of total RNA. For TCR beta, libraries were produced by three nested multiplex PCR rounds using slightly modified ARM-PCR. Each of the first two PCR rounds ran nine to ten cycles with TRBV1-TRBV30 forward and C-beta reverse primers. TCRdb reprocessed the multiplex PCR reads with MiXCR, giving one entry per CDR3 protein. The data contain fewer than 70,000 distinct CDR3 sequences, 70% to 85% of them singletons. The data stem from a study of tumor-infiltrating lymphocytes in primary liver carcinoma. Study-wide results and caveats: Tumor-adjacent and tumor-blood pairs showed less overlap than tumor region pairs. The top-250-clone fraction was significantly higher in tumors than in blood (p = 0.039).

Unsorted bulk tissue of about 19-31 mg yielded co-extracted RNA and DNA. V gene TRBV5-5 combines with J gene TRBJ2-2; possibly TRBD1 or TRBD2 for D (5 bases each). This TCR was recovered from a man between 35 and 55 years old with primary liver carcinoma and hepatitis B virus infection. Sequenced sample: liver tumor tissue from sampling region 2. Noted subset: tumor region T2, inferior pole. CDR3 region: CASSFGAPDTGELFF. As DNA, the CDR3 is TGTGCCAGCAGTTTCGGGGCCCCGGACACCGGGGAGCTGTTTTTT.